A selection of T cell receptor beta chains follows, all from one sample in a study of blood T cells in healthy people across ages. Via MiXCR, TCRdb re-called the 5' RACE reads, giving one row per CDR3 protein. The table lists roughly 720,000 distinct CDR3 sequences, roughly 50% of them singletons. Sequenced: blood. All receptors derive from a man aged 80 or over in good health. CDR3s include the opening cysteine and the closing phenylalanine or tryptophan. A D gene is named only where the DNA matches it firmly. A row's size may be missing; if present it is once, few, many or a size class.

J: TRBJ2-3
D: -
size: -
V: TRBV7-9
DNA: TGTGCCACCTTAAGAGTGGTCAGCACAGATACGCAGTATTTT
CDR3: CATLRVVSTDTQYF

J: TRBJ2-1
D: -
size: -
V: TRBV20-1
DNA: TGCAGTGCAAAGGGAGCGGTTGAGGAGCAGTTCTTC
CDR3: CSAKGAVEEQFF

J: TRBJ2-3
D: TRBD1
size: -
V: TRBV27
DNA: TGTGCCAGCAGTTTTCGGGACAGGGTGACAGATACGCAGTATTTT
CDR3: CASSFRDRVTDTQYF

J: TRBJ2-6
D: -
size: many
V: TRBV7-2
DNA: TGTGCCAGCAGCTTAGCGGGCTCTGGGGCCAACGTCCTGACTTTC
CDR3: CASSLAGSGANVLTF

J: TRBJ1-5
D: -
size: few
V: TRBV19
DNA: TGTGCCGGGAGATTGGGACACTATAGCAATCAGCCCCAGCATTTT
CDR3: CAGRLGHYSNQPQHF

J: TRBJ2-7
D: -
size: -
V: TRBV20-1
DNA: TGCAGTGCTAGAGATCCTAAGTCTACCTACAATGAGCAGTACTTC
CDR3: CSARDPKSTYNEQYF

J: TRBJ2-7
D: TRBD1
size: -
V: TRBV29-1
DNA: TGCAGCGTTGCGGGGACAGGGGGCTACGAGCAGTACTTC
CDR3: CSVAGTGGYEQYF

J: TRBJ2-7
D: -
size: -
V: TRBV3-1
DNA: TGTGCCAGCAGCTCCCGGACAAGTCGGGAGCAGTACTTC
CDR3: CASSSRTSREQYF

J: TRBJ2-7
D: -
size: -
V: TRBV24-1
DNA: TGTGCCACCAGTGATTTTTGGGGGGACGAGCAGTACTTC
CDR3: CATSDFWGDEQYF

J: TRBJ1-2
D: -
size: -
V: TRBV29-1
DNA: TGCAGCGTTAGGGCTGGAGGAGATGGCTACACCTTC
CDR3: CSVRAGGDGYTF

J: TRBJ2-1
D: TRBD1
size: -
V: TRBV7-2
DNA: TGTGCCAGCTCGCGGGACAGGGGAACTCGTGAGCAGTTCTTC
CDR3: CASSRDRGTREQFF

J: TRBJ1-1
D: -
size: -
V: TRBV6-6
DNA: TGTGCCAGCAGTTACTCCCGAATGAACACTGAAGCTTTCTTT
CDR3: CASSYSRMNTEAFF

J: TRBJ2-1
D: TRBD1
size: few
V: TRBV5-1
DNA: TGCGCCAGCAGCCGACCGAGGACAGGCAATGAGCAGTTCTTC
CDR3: CASSRPRTGNEQFF

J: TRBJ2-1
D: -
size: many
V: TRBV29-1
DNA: TGCTACGGGGTTTCCAATTACAATGAGCAGTTCTTC
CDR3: CYGVSNYNEQFF

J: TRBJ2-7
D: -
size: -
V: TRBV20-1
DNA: TGCAGTGCTAGGGACATAGGAGGCGGCGGTCCCTACGAGCAGTACTTC
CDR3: CSARDIGGGGPYEQYF

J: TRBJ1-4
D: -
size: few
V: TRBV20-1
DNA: TGCAGTGCTAGAGATGCAGGTGGAGTTGAAAAACTGTTTTTT
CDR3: CSARDAGGVEKLFF

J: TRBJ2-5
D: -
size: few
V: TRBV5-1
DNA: TGCGCCAGCAGCCTCGACAGTGATCAGGGAGAGACCCAGTACTTC
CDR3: CASSLDSDQGETQYF

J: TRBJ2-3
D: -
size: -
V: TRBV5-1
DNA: TGCGCCAGCAGCCGTTTGGGAGAGATTTTGACAGATACGCAGTATTTT
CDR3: CASSRLGEILTDTQYF

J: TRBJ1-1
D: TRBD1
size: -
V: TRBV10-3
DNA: TGTGCCATCAGTCAGGGGGCTCCTGAAGCTTTCTTT
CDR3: CAISQGAPEAFF

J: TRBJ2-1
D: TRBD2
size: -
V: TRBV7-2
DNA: TGTGCCAGCAGCGAACAAGGAGCGGGGCTCTACAATGAGCAGTTCTTC
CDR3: CASSEQGAGLYNEQFF

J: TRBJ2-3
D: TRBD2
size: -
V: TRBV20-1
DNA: TGCAGTGCGACGACTAGCGGGAGGGCGCATAAAACTACAGATACGCAGTATTTT
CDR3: CSATTSGRAHKTTDTQYF

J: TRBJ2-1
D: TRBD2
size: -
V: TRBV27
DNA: TGTGCCAGCAGAGAGGGAAGCGGGAGGATCAATGAGCAGTTCTTC
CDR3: CASREGSGRINEQFF

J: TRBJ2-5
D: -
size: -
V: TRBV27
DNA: TGTGCCAGCAGTTACTCACACCTATACCAAGAGACCCAGTACTTC
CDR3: CASSYSHLYQETQYF

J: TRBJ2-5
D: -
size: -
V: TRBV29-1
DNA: TGCAGCGTCGTTTTCCTCCAGGGGCGGGGAGAGACCCAGTACTTC
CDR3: CSVVFLQGRGETQYF

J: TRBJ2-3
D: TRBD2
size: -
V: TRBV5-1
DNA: TGCGCCAGCAGCCCGGGACTATTTGAGGCCACAGATACGCAGTATTTT
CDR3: CASSPGLFEATDTQYF

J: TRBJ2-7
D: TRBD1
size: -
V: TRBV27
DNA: TGTGCCAGCGGTTTCGGACAGGGCCGCGAGCAGTACTTC
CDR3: CASGFGQGREQYF

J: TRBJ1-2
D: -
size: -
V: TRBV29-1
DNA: TGCAGCGTTGAAGTGGGAGTGGATGGCTACACCTTC
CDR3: CSVEVGVDGYTF

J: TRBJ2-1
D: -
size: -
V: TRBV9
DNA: TGTGCCAGCAGCGTAGCGGGAGTGGTGTGGAATGAGCAGTTCTTC
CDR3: CASSVAGVVWNEQFF

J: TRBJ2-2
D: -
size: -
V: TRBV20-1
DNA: TGCAGTGGGGCCACGAACACCGGGGAGCTGTTTTTT
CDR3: CSGATNTGELFF

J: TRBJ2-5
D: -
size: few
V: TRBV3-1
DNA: TGTGCCAGCAGCCGACCCGGGACAAATCTAGAGACCCAGTACTTC
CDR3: CASSRPGTNLETQYF

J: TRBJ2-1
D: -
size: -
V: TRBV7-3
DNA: TGTGCCAGCAGCCCAGGGACTCAAATGATCTACAATGAGCAGTTCTTC
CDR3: CASSPGTQMIYNEQFF

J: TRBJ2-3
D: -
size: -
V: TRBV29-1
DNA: TGCAGCGTTGTTAAAGACGGGGAGCTAGGTACGCAGTATTTT
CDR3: CSVVKDGELGTQYF

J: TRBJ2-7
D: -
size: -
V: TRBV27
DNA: TGTGCCAGCAGTCGGTTAAACTCCTACGAGCAGTACTTC
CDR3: CASSRLNSYEQYF

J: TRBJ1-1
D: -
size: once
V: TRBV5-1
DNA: TGCGCCAGCAGCATGACGGGGAACACTGAAGCTTTCTTT
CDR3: CASSMTGNTEAFF

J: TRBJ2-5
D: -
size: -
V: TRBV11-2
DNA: TGTGCCAGCAGCTTAGGGCTCGAGCCAGGGTCCCAGTACTTC
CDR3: CASSLGLEPGSQYF

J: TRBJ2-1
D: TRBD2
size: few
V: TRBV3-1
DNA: TGTGCCAGTTCCAGCGGGAGGTACAATGAGCAGTTCTTC
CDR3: CASSSGRYNEQFF

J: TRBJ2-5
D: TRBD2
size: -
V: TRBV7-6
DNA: TGTGCCAGCAGCTTACCAACTAGCGGGACCCCAGGAGAGACCCAGTACTTC
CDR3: CASSLPTSGTPGETQYF

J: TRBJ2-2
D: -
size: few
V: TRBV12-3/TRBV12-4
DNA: TGTGCCAGCAGCCGCCGGGGGCACGGGGAGCTGTTTTTT
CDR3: CASSRRGHGELFF

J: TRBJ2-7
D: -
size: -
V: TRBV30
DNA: TGTGCCTGGAGTGTACTGGGGGACGGACGCTACGAGCAGTACTTC
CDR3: CAWSVLGDGRYEQYF

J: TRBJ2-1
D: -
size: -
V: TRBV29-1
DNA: TGCAGCGTTGTTAGATCAGATGAGCAGTTCTTC
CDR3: CSVVRSDEQFF

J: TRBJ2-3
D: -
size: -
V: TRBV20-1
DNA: TGCAGTGCTAGTGTGTCCTCCCCAGATACGCAGTATTTT
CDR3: CSASVSSPDTQYF

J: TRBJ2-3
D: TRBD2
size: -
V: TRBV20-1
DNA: TGCAGTGCTATCCTAGCGGGAGCACGATACGCGTATTTT
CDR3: CSAILAGARYAYF

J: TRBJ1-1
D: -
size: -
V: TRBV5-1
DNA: TGCGCCAGCAGGGAACAGGGTAACACTGAAGCTTTCTTT
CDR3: CASREQGNTEAFF

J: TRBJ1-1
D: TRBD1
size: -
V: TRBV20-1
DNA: TGCAGTGCGCGACAGGGAGACACTGAAGCTTTCTTT
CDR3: CSARQGDTEAFF

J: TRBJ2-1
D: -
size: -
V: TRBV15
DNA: TGTGCCACCAGCAGAGATAGAGCCGTACAGAGGCCAAATGAGCAGTTCTTC
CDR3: CATSRDRAVQRPNEQFF

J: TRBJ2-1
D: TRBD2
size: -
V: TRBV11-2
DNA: TGTGCCAGCAGCTTAGGGAAACCGAGCGGGAGGGACAATGAGCAGTTCTTC
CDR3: CASSLGKPSGRDNEQFF

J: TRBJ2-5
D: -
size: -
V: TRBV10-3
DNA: TGTGCCATCAGTGAGTCCCAGAAACAAGAGACCCAGTACTTC
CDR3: CAISESQKQETQYF

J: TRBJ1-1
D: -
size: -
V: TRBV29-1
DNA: TGCAGCGTTGAAGACTGGGTCCCAGGAACGAACACTGAAGCTTTCTTT
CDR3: CSVEDWVPGTNTEAFF

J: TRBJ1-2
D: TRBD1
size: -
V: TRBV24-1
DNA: TGTGCCACCAGTGATCCCCGGACAGGGGGATCGGATGGCTACACCTTC
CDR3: CATSDPRTGGSDGYTF

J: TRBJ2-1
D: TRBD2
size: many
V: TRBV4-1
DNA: TGCGCCAGCAGCCCGACTAGCGGGACCTACAATGAGCAGTTCTTC
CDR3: CASSPTSGTYNEQFF

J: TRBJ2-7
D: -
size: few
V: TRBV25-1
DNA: TGTGCCAGCAGTGAGGCAGGGGCCTACTACGAGCAGTACTTC
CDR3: CASSEAGAYYEQYF

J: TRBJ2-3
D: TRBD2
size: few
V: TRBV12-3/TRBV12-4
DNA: TGTGCCAGCAGTTTAGGGTTTACGCTAGCGGGGGACGGTACGCAGTATTTT
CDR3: CASSLGFTLAGDGTQYF